The 18 T cell receptor beta chains reported below all come from one sample, sequenced in a study of tumour-infiltrating T cells in Burkitt lymphoma. Only in-frame clones appear in the TCRdb table, and some are missing; sequencing was by immunoSEQ multiplex PCR. The table lists fewer than 5,500 clones, around 84% of them singletons, with roughly 13% in the top ten. The specimen sequenced was tumor tissue. Receptor source: a human donor with diffuse large B-cell lymphoma. Some clones in this sample may be carry-over from other donors' samples.

The J gene is TRBJ2-5, the V gene TRBV5-1; 9 nucleotides line up with TRBD1. The V gene end was trimmed by 0 bases and the J gene end by 3 bases; junction bases not matched to a gene: 6. CDR1 SGHRS and CDR2 YFSETQ come from the germline V gene. This CDR3 is built from 16 residues. CDR3 loop: CASSLGDRDWKETQYF. In DNA form, the CDR3 reads TGCGCCAGCAGCTTGGGGGACAGGGACTGGAAAGAGACCCAGTACTTC.

DNA for the CDR3: TGTGCCAGCAGTTTACAGGGGGGCAATCAGCCCCAGCATTTT. Amino acid sequence: CASSLQGGNQPQHF. The chain is built from TRBV27 and TRBJ1-5; 7 nucleotides align to TRBD1. V gave up 2 bases and J gave up 2 bases; unmatched junction bases: 0. The CDR3 covers 14 residues. The germline gives CDR1 MNHEY, CDR2 SMNVEV (reference sequence).

As to this clone: In the same sample, other DNA sequences code for this CDR3. V and J are TRBV4-1 and TRBJ1-2; D not certain. The CDR3 sequence is 15 residues long. The germline V gene has CDR1 MGHRA and CDR2 YSYEKL. Trimming removed 0 bases at V and 2 bases at J, with 10 bases between. The CDR3 nucleotides are TGCGCCAGCAGCCAAGAGGAGGTTCTGAACTATGGCTACACCTTC. Protein: CASSQEEVLNYGYTF.

The chain links TRBV5-1 to TRBJ1-5, with D maybe TRBD1 (6 bases). The V end was cut by 0 bases, the J end by 3 bases, with 7 bases between. Germline-derived CDR1 and CDR2 are SGHRS and YFSETQ. The CDR3 runs to 14 residues. CDR3 DNA: TGCGCCAGCAGCTTGGGGACAGTCAATCAGCCCCAGCATTTT. Encoded protein: CASSLGTVNQPQHF.

This chain connects TRBV13 to TRBJ2-3; a possible D gene is TRBD2 (7 bases). The CDR3 has 13 residues. The V end was cut by 6 bases, the J end by 6 bases, with 13 bases between. Germline V gene lookup returns CDR1 PRHDT and CDR2 FYEKMQ (reference sequence). Here the CDR3 DNA reads TGTGCCAGCAGATACCGGGGGGCCGATACGCAGTATTTT. This codes for CASRYRGADTQYF.

There are a few counts of this clone. The V call is TRBV6-5, the J call TRBJ2-1; a weak D match, TRBD2 (5 bases). The CDR3 is made up of 11 amino acids. CDR1 is MNHEY, CDR2 SVGAGI, per germline. V lost 7 bases, J lost 8 bases, and 9 bases lay in between. The CDR3 DNA follows: TGTGCCAGCATCCGAGGGTATGAGCAGTTCTTC. Protein: CASIRGYEQFF.

The chain combines TRBV1 with TRBJ2-7; the D segment call TRBD2 is taken from the table without a DNA check. TRBV1 counts as a pseudogene. This CDR3 contains 17 residues. The DNA for the CDR3 is TGCACCAGCAGCCAACTAGACGATTGCGGGAGGGCCTACGAGCAGTACTTC. Its translation: CTSSQLDDCGRAYEQYF.

The chain combines TRBV15 with TRBJ2-7; a weak D match, TRBD1 (6 bases). The CDR3 loop spans 14 amino acids. Trimming removed 0 bases at V and 6 bases at J, with 12 bases between. Germline values: CDR1 LNHNV, CDR2 YYDKDF (reference sequence). CDR3 in amino acids: CATSREWTDTEQYF. The CDR3 DNA reads TGTGCCACCAGCAGAGAGTGGACAGATACCGAGCAGTACTTC.

The CDR3 nucleotides read TGTGCCTGGGGACAGGAGTTCACCTACGAGCAGTACTTC. It encodes CAWGQEFTYEQYF. V is TRBV30 and J is TRBJ2-7, with 7 bases matching TRBD1. V lost 5 bases and J lost 2; bases outside the gene matches: 6. This CDR3 region has 13 residues. The V gene's germline CDR1 is GTSNPN and CDR2 SVGIG (reference sequence).

The chain combines TRBV18 with TRBJ1-6, with D possibly TRBD1 on 5 matching bases. The V end was cut by 3 bases, the J end by 7 bases, with 10 bases between. Germline lookup yields CDR1 KGHSH and CDR2 LQKENI. The CDR3 totals 14 residues. Here the CDR3 reads CASSPGTENSPLHF. For the CDR3, the DNA is TGTGCCAGCTCACCCGGGACGGAAAATTCACCCCTCCACTTT.

The V gene is TRBV18, the J gene TRBJ1-2; a weak D match, TRBD1 (5 bases). The germline gives CDR1 KGHSH, CDR2 LQKENI. This CDR3 is 13 amino acids long. Trimming shortened V by 2 bases and J by 4 bases, and 8 bases separated the two germline ends. CDR3 nucleotide sequence: TGTGCCAGCTCACCAGGGGGTAGCTATGGCTACACCTTC. Its translation: CASSPGGSYGYTF.

The V gene is TRBV6-5, the J gene TRBJ1-1, with D unclear. The germline CDR1 and CDR2 sequences are MNHEY and SVGAGI. The CDR3 sequence is 14 residues long. Trimming took 2 bases from V and 3 from J, leaving 10 bases between them. Written as DNA, the CDR3 is TGTGCCAGCAGTTACGTAAGATTAGACACTGAAGCTTTCTTT. Translating it yields CASSYVRLDTEAFF.

The chain is built from TRBV6-5 and TRBJ1-4, with D possibly being TRBD1 (6 bases). The CDR3 has 13 residues. Germline V gene sequence: CDR1 MNHEY, CDR2 SVGAGI. Trimming took off 6 bases at V and 8 bases at J, with 13 bases between the two ends. CDR3 region: CASRGLQGEKLFF. The CDR3 bases are TGTGCCAGCAGGGGACTACAGGGAGAAAAACTGTTTTTT.

The chain carries TRBV11-2 and TRBJ1-3; the D is unclear. CDR1 and CDR2 (germline): SGHAT, FQNNGV. There are 14 residues in the CDR3. Trimming stripped 1 base from V and 0 bases from J, with 4 bases between. The CDR3 sequence is CASSLGSSGNTIYF. CDR3 coding DNA: TGTGCCAGCAGCTTAGGGAGCTCTGGAAACACCATATATTTT. Together with reference TRBV11-2 and TRBJ1-3, the CDR3 gives the full variable domain: EAGVAQSPRYKIIEKRQSVAFWCNPISGHATLYWYQQILGQGPKLLIQFQNNGVVDDSQLPKDRFSAERLKGVDSTLKIQPAKLEDSAVYLCASSLGSSGNTIYFGEGSWLTVV.

This chain uses TRBV9 with TRBJ2-3, with TRBD1 matching over 7 bases. There are 15 residues in the CDR3. Germline CDR1 reads SGDLS; CDR2 reads YYNGEE. With 2 bases clipped from V and 0 bases from J, the junction kept 3 bases outside the gene matches. The CDR3 DNA reads TGTGCCAGCAGCGTCGGGACAGAAAGCACAGATACGCAGTATTTT. It codes for CASSVGTESTDTQYF. Drawing the rest from reference TRBV9 and TRBJ2-3, the complete variable domain is DSGVTQTPKHLITATGQRVTLRCSPRSGDLSVYWYQQSLDQGLQFLIQYYNGEERAKGNILERFSAQQFPDLHSELNLSSLELGDSALYFCASSVGTESTDTQYFGPGTRLTVL.

The rearrangement uses TRBV18 and TRBJ1-5; TRBD1 might be the D (6 bases). V dropped 6 bases and J dropped 7 bases, with 19 bases sitting between them. The CDR3 runs to 15 residues. The germline V gene has CDR1 KGHSH and CDR2 LQKENI. In DNA, the CDR3 is TGTGCCAGCTCGTACAGGGAGCCCCCAATCCAGCCCCAGCATTTT. As protein: CASSYREPPIQPQHF.

The V and J genes are TRBV5-6 and TRBJ2-5; TRBD1 is a possible D gene (5 bases). The CDR3 spans 14 residues. Trimming took 5 bases from V and 0 from J, leaving 11 bases between them. Per germline, CDR1 SGHDT and CDR2 YYEEEE. CDR3 in amino acids: CASSLARDQETQYF. CDR3 nucleotides: TGTGCCAGCAGTTTAGCCAGGGACCAAGAGACCCAGTACTTC.

The V call is TRBV9, the J call TRBJ2-7; perhaps TRBD2 as D (6 bases). CDR3 length: 12 amino acids. Germline CDR1 is SGDLS and CDR2 is YYNGEE. Trimming took off 4 bases at V and 3 bases at J, with 8 bases between the two ends. CDR3 nucleotide sequence: TGTGCCAGCAGCCCCGGGGGCTACGAGCAGTACTTC. It translates to CASSPGGYEQYF.